The TCR beta chain described here comes from a study of cytomegalovirus exposure and HLA in healthy donors. Study-wide context: Earlier sequencing of 200 million or so T cells yielded 120 million or so unique TCR beta sequences. Findings of the study overall: Judged likely to be a sequencing artifact was a cluster of highly shared sequence variants. As confirmed in vitro, a few CMV-associated chains were specific for CMV antigens. In presence/absence analyses, roughly uniform sequencing depth across donors was assumed.

13 Jbeta primers and 60 Vbeta primers were used for the PCR. Sequenced by immunoSEQ multiplex PCR; TCRdb stores in-frame clones only, minus some. The sample includes 250,000 or so clones, about 84% of them seen just once. Concerning this clone: Antigen: not known.

CDR3 length: 16 amino acids. The J segment lost 1 base and the V segment lost 0 bases, leaving 6 bases of the junction unmatched. Germline values: CDR1 SGHRS, CDR2 YFSETQ. This TCR was recovered from a human donor in good health. Sequenced material: PBMCs. The chain uses TRBV5-1 and TRBJ2-7; 8 bases are shared with TRBD2. In DNA, the CDR3 is TGCGCCAGCAGCTTGGCCGGTAGCGGGGTTTCCTACGAGCAGTACTTC. This codes for CASSLAGSGVSYEQYF. Full variable domain (missing parts from reference TRBV5-1 and TRBJ2-7): KAGVTQTPRYLIKTRGQQVTLSCSPISGHRSVSWYQQTPGQGLQFLFEYFSETQRNKGNFPGRFSGRQFSNSRSEMNVSTLELGDSALYLCASSLAGSGVSYEQYFGPGTRLTVT.